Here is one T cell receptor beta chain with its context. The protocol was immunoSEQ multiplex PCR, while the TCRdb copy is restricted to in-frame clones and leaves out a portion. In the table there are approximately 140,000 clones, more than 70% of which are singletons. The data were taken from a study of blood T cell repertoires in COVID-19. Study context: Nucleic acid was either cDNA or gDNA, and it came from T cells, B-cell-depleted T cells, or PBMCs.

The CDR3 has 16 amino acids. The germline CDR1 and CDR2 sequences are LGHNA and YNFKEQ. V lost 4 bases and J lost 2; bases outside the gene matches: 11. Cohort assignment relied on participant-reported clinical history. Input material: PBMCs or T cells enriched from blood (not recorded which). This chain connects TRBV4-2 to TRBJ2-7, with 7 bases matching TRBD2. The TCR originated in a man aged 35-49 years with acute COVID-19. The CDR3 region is CASSPHETSAAYEQYF. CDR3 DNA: TGTGCCAGCAGCCCCCACGAAACTAGCGCCGCCTACGAGCAGTACTTC.